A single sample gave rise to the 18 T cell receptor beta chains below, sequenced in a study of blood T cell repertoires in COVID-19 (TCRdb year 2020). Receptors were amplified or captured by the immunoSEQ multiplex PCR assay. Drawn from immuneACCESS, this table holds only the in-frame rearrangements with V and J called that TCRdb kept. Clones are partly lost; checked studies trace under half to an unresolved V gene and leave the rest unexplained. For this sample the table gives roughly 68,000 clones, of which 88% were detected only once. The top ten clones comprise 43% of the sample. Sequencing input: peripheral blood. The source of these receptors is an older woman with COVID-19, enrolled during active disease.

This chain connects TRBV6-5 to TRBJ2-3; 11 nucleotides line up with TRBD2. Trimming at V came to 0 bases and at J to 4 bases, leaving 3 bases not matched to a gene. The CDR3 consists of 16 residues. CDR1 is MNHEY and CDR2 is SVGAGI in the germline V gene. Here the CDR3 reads CASSYSLAGGADTQYF. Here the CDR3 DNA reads TGTGCCAGCAGTTACTCGCTAGCGGGAGGCGCAGATACGCAGTATTTT.

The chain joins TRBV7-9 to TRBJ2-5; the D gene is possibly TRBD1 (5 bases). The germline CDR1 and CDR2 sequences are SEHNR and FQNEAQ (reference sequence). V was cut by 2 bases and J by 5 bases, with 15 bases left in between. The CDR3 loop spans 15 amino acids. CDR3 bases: TGTGCCAGCAGCTTATCGACAGACCACTACGAGACCCAGTACTTC. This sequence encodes CASSLSTDHYETQYF.

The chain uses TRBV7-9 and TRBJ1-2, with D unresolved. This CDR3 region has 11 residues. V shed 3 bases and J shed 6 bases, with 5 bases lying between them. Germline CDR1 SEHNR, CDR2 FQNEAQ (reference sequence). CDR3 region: CASSLRDGYTF. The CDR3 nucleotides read TGTGCCAGCAGCTTGAGGGATGGCTACACCTTC.

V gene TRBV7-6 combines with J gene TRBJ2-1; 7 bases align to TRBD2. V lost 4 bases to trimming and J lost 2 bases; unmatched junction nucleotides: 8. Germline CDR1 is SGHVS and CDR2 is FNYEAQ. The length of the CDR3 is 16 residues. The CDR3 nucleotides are TGTGCCAGCAGCTCGTTAGCGGGTCCGACCTACAATGAGCAGTTCTTC. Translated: CASSSLAGPTYNEQFF.

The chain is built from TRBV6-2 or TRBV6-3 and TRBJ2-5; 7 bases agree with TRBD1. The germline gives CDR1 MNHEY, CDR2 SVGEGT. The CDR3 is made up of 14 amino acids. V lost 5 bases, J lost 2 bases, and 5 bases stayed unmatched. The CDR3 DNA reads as TGTGCCAGCAGTCGGGACAGCTATCAAGAGACCCAGTACTTC. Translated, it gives CASSRDSYQETQYF.

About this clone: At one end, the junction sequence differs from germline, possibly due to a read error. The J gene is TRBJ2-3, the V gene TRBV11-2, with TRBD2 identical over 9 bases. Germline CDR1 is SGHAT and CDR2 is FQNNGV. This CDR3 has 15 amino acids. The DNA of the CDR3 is TGTGCCAGCACCTTACGGCGGGGGGGCATAGATACGCAGTATTTT. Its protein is CASTLRRGGIDTQYF.

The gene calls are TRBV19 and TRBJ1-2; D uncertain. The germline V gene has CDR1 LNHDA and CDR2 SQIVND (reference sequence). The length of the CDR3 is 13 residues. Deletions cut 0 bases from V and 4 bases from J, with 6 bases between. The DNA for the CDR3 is TGTGCCAGTAGTATAGAACCGGGCTATGGCTACACCTTC. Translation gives CASSIEPGYGYTF.

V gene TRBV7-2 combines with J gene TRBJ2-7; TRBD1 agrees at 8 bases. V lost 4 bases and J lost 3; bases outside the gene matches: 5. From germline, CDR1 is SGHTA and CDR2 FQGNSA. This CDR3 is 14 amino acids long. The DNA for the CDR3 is TGTGCCAGCAGCTCCAAGACAGGGGACTACGAGCAGTACTTC. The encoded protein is CASSSKTGDYEQYF. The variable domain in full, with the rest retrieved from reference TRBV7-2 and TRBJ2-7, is GAGVSQSPSNKVTEKGKDVELRCDPISGHTALYWYRQSLGQGLEFLIYFQGNSAPDKSGLPSDRFSAERTGGSVSTLTIQRTQQEDSAVYLCASSSKTGDYEQYFGPGTRLTVT.

The CDR3 DNA sequence: TGTGCCTGGAGTGTAGAGAGCAATCAGCCCCAGCATTTT. Amino acids: CAWSVESNQPQHF. The chain couples TRBV30 to TRBJ1-5; D not certain. The CDR3 spans 13 residues. V was clipped by 0 bases and J by 1 base, with 4 bases between them. Germline values: CDR1 GTSNPN, CDR2 SVGIG (reference sequence).

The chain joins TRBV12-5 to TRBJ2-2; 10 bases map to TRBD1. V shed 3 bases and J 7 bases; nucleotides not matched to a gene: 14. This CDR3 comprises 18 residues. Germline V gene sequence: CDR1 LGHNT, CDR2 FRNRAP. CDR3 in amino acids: CASGFLLPGQGRIGELFF. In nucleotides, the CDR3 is TGTGCTAGTGGTTTCCTCCTCCCGGGACAGGGGCGGATCGGGGAGCTGTTTTTT.

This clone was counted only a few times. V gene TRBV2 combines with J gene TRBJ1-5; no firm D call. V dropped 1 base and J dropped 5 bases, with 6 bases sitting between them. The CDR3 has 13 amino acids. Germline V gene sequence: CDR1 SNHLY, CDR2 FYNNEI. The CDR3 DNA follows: TGTGCCAGCAGTGAAGTTCTTCATCAGCCCCAGCATTTT. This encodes CASSEVLHQPQHF.

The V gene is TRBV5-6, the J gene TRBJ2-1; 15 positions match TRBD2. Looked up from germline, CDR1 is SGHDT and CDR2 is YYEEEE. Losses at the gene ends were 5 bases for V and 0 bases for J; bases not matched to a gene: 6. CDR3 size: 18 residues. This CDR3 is CASSRGLAGGSSYNEQFF. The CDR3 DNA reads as TGTGCCAGCAGTCGCGGACTAGCGGGAGGGAGCTCCTACAATGAGCAGTTCTTC. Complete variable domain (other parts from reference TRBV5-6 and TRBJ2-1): DAGVTQSPTHLIKTRGQQVTLRCSPKSGHDTVSWYQQALGQGPQFIFQYYEEEERQRGNFPDRFSGHQFPNYSSELNVNALLLGDSALYLCASSRGLAGGSSYNEQFFGPGTRLTVL.

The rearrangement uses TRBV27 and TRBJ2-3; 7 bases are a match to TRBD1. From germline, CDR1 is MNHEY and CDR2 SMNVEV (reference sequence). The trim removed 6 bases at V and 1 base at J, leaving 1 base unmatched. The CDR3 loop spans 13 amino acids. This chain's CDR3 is CASRTGRTDTQYF. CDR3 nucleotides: TGTGCCAGCAGGACAGGGCGCACAGATACGCAGTATTTT.

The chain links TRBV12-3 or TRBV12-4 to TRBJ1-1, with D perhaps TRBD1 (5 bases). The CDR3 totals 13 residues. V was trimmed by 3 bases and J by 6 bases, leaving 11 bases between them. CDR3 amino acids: CASSLGLGPEAFF. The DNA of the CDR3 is TGTGCCAGCAGTTTGGGATTGGGGCCTGAAGCTTTCTTT.

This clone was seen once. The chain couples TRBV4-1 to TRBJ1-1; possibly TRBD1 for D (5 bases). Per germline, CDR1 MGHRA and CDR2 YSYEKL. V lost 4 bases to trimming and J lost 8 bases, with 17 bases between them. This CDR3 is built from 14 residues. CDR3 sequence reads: CASSRRDYSEEAFF. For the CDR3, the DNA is TGCGCCAGCAGCCGACGGGACTACTCAGAGGAAGCTTTCTTT.

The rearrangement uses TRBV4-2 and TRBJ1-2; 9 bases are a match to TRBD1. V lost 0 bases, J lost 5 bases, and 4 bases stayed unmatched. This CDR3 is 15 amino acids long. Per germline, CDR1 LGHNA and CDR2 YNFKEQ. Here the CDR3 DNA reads TGTGCCAGCAGCCAAGATTTCGGGACAGGGTATGGCTACACCTTC. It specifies CASSQDFGTGYGYTF.

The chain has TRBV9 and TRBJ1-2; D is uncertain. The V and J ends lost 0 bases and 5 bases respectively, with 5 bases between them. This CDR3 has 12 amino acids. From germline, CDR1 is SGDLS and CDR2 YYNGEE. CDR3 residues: CASSVDSYGYTF. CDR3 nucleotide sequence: TGTGCCAGCAGCGTAGATAGTTATGGCTACACCTTC.

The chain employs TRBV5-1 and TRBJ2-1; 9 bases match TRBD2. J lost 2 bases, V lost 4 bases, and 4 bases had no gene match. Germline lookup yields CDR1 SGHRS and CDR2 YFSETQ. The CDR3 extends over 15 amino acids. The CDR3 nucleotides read TGCGCCAGCAGCAGCGGACTAGCGACCTACAATGAGCAGTTCTTC. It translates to CASSSGLATYNEQFF.